This T cell receptor (beta chain) was obtained from a study of siplizumab effects on memory and regulatory T cells. Notes on the study in general: Naive T cells seemed more diverse than memory cells; they also seemed major alloresponse contributors.

On this clone itself: The antigen is not known.

With 4 bases removed from V and 5 bases from J, the gap between germline ends came to 14 bases. The CDR3 contains 13 residues. Germline values: CDR1 SQVTM, CDR2 ANQGSEA. Assays were performed on roughly 94,000 TCR templates per sample. Assay: immunoSEQ multiplex PCR; the TCRdb copy retains only in-frame clones and omits some. Of over 100,000 clones in the sample, over 85% are singletons; the top ten hold around 0.15%. Sequenced material: non-Treg CD4+ T cells sorted from blood. This sequence was found in a human donor in good health. V and J are TRBV29-1 and TRBJ1-1, with D perhaps TRBD1 (5 bases). The CDR3 DNA is TGCAGCGTTGTGGAGGGGAGGGAAACTGAAGCTTTCTTT. Translated, it gives CSVVEGRETEAFF.